The rows below give T cell receptor beta chains drawn from one sample of a study of cytomegalovirus exposure and HLA in healthy donors. The method was immunoSEQ multiplex PCR; TCRdb's version includes in-frame clones alone and lacks a portion of them. The table records 55,000 to 80,000 clones, approximately 82% of them present only once. Material for sequencing was PBMCs. These receptors were obtained from a man aged 18-30 years in good health and CMV-seronegative. The CDR3 runs from the conserved cysteine through the conserved F or W. A D gene is named only where the DNA matches it firmly. Size tells how often a clone was seen (once, few, many) or the class of an expanded clone, and some rows leave it out.

clone size,V gene,J gene,D gene,CDR3 protein,CDR3 DNA
-,TRBV25-1,TRBJ1-1,-,CASSGTYMNTEAFF,TGTGCCAGCTCGGGGACTTACATGAACACTGAAGCTTTCTTT
-,TRBV15,TRBJ2-7,TRBD1,CATSTTGTVSYEQYF,TGTGCCACCAGCACTACCGGGACAGTTTCCTACGAGCAGTACTTC
-,TRBV21-1,TRBJ1-2,-,CASSKGKGRITYGYTF,TGTGCCAGCAGCAAAGGAAAGGGGCGCATAACTTATGGCTACACCTTC
-,TRBV4-1,TRBJ1-6,TRBD1,CASSQPTGNINNSPLHF,TGCGCCAGCAGCCAGCCGACAGGGAACATCAATAATTCACCCCTCCACTTT
-,TRBV4-2,TRBJ2-7,TRBD2,CASSQALYGGSSYAQYF,TGTGCCAGCAGCCAAGCTCTTTACGGGGGGAGCTCCTACGCGCAGTACTTC
-,TRBV28,TRBJ1-4,-,CASSLIGATNEKLFF,TGTGCCAGCAGTTTAATCGGGGCAACTAATGAAAAACTGTTTTTT
-,TRBV5-4,TRBJ2-7,TRBD1,CASSLGDSSYEQYF,TGTGCCAGCAGCCTGGGGGACAGCTCCTACGAGCAGTACTTC
-,TRBV10-3,TRBJ2-5,TRBD2,CAISELGAGGGVETQYF,TGTGCCATCAGTGAGTTAGGAGCGGGGGGCGGTGTAGAGACCCAGTACTTC
-,TRBV7-9,TRBJ1-1,TRBD1,CSSSDRDPTEAFF,TGTTCCAGCAGCGACAGGGATCCCACTGAAGCTTTCTTT
-,TRBV4-1,TRBJ2-7,TRBD1,CASSQGQGANYEQYF,TGCGCCAGCAGCCAAGGACAGGGGGCAAACTACGAGCAGTACTTC
few,TRBV5-4,TRBJ2-5,TRBD1,CASSLGVGGPQETQYF,TGTGCCAGCAGCTTGGGGGTAGGGGGCCCTCAAGAGACCCAGTACTTC
few,TRBV14,TRBJ2-7,TRBD1,CASLRQGKTYEQYF,TGTGCCAGCCTAAGACAGGGAAAAACCTACGAGCAGTACTTC
-,TRBV19,TRBJ2-7,TRBD1,CASSRQGWYEQYF,TGTGCCAGTTCCAGACAGGGCTGGTACGAGCAGTACTTC
-,TRBV2,TRBJ2-7,TRBD1,CATKGQVGAYEQYF,TGTGCCACTAAAGGACAGGTCGGCGCCTACGAGCAGTACTTC
few,TRBV28,TRBJ2-1,TRBD2,CASSQSFPTSGGGTYNEQFF,TGTGCCAGCAGTCAGAGTTTCCCTACTAGCGGGGGGGGAACCTACAATGAGCAGTTCTTC
few,TRBV6-1,TRBJ1-1,-,CATTLVEGDTEAFF,TGTGCCACCACCTTAGTTGAGGGGGACACTGAAGCTTTCTTT
-,TRBV30,TRBJ2-1,TRBD2,CAGEGTGPNEQFF,TGTGCCGGGGAGGGGACGGGACCCAATGAGCAGTTCTTC
-,TRBV15,TRBJ2-7,TRBD1,CATSRDHWGQQAYEQYF,TGTGCCACCAGCAGAGATCACTGGGGACAGCAAGCCTACGAGCAGTACTTC
-,TRBV7-2,TRBJ2-7,-,CASSHLTPPGVYEQYF,TGTGCCAGCAGCCACCTGACCCCCCCAGGGGTATACGAGCAGTACTTC
-,TRBV19,TRBJ1-2,-,CASSSGGADGYTF,TGTGCCAGTAGTTCGGGGGGGGCAGATGGCTACACCTTC
-,TRBV30,TRBJ2-5,-,CAWSVNRKIQETQYF,TGTGCCTGGAGTGTAAACAGGAAGATCCAAGAGACCCAGTACTTC
-,TRBV6-5,TRBJ1-1,-,CASSRQQNTEAFF,TGTGCCAGCAGCAGACAGCAGAACACTGAAGCTTTCTTT
-,TRBV4-3,TRBJ2-7,-,CASSQDTSPTFYEQYF,TGCGCCAGCAGCCAAGATACCTCCCCTACCTTCTACGAGCAGTACTTC
-,TRBV4-1,TRBJ2-7,-,CASSAPLTQGTYEQYF,TGCGCCAGCAGCGCGCCCTTGACGCAGGGGACGTACGAGCAGTACTTC
-,TRBV30,TRBJ2-6,-,CAWRLRSSGANVLTF,TGTGCCTGGAGATTACGGAGCTCTGGGGCCAACGTCCTGACTTTC
-,TRBV2,TRBJ1-1,TRBD1,CASSDWGGQGSTEAFF,TGTGCCAGCAGTGACTGGGGGGGACAGGGGAGCACTGAAGCTTTCTTT
few,TRBV28,TRBJ2-7,-,CASSLRPVGYEQYF,TGTGCCAGCAGTCTGCGGCCCGTGGGCTACGAGCAGTACTTC
once,TRBV10-1,TRBJ2-7,-,CASSESLTSYEQYF,TGCGCCAGCAGTGAGTCCCTGACAAGCTACGAGCAGTACTTC
-,TRBV19,TRBJ1-5,-,CASRDDFGPVSNQPQHF,TGTGCCAGTAGAGATGACTTCGGCCCCGTTAGCAATCAGCCCCAGCATTTT